The 17 T cell receptor beta chains reported below all come from one sample, sequenced in a study of T-cell reconstitution after alpha-beta-depleted transplantation in children. As it was prepared, the TCRbeta library received unique molecular identifiers. TCRdb recomputed calls from the PCR reads with MiXCR, one row per CDR3 protein. The sample shows some 100,000 distinct CDR3 sequences, 15% of them seen only once. The source was PBMCs, mostly from graft donor cells, collected 180 days after TCRalphabeta/CD19-depleted stem cell transplant. These receptors originate from a male patient between 2 and 15 years old who had a stem cell transplant for acute lymphoblastic leukemia, so the T cells may come from the graft donor.

This clonotype turned up a few times. V is TRBV3-1 and J is TRBJ2-4, with 8 bases fitting TRBD2. Germline lookup yields CDR1 LGHDT and CDR2 YNNKEL (reference sequence). Trimming at V came to 4 bases and at J to 0 bases, leaving 8 bases not matched to a gene. CDR3 length: 17 residues. In DNA form, the CDR3 reads TGTGCCAGCAGCCCCTTATCGGGGGGGGTAGCCAAAAACATTCAGTACTTC. The encoded protein is CASSPLSGGVAKNIQYF.

This clonotype was detected ten times or more. The CDR3 region has the DNA TGTGCCAGCAGTGCAGGGGCGCAAACCGGGGAGCTGTTTTTT. It specifies CASSAGAQTGELFF. This sequence joins TRBV6-1 and TRBJ2-2; a weak D match, TRBD1 (6 bases). V lost 4 bases to trimming and J lost 5 bases, with 11 bases between them. This CDR3 spans 14 amino acids. In germline, CDR1 is MNHNS, CDR2 SASEGT.

The chain recombines TRBV12-3 or TRBV12-4 with TRBJ2-2, with D perhaps TRBD1 (7 bases). The CDR3 sequence is 16 residues long. The V and J ends lost 10 bases and 8 bases respectively, with 26 bases between them. CDR3 sequence: CATPLRLGGGRGELFF. In nucleotides, the CDR3 is TGTGCCACCCCCTTAAGGCTAGGAGGGGGCCGGGGGGAGCTGTTTTTT.

This clonotype was recorded only once. The V call is TRBV7-9, the J call TRBJ2-1, with D unresolved. Trimming shortened V by 3 bases and J by 3 bases, and 15 bases separated the two germline ends. Germline CDR1 SEHNR, CDR2 FQNEAQ (reference sequence). The CDR3 is made up of 16 amino acids. For the CDR3, the DNA is TGTGCCAGCAGCTTCCGGACCGTGAGTGGCTACAATGAGCAGTTCTTC. It codes for CASSFRTVSGYNEQFF. Full variable domain (outside the CDR3, taken from reference TRBV7-9 and TRBJ2-1): DTGVSQNPRHKITKRGQNVTFRCDPISEHNRLYWYRQTLGQGPEFLTYFQNEAQLEKSRLLSDRFSAERPKGSFSTLEIQRTEQGDSAMYLCASSFRTVSGYNEQFFGPGTRLTVL.

This clonotype occurred a few times. The chain uses TRBV5-6 and TRBJ2-1; no clear D gene. Deletions cut 4 bases from V and 5 bases from J, with 10 bases between. CDR1 is SGHDT, CDR2 YYEEEE, per germline. This CDR3 is built from 13 residues. The DNA of the CDR3 is TGTGCCAGCAGCCTGGGGATCGACAATGAGCAGTTCTTC. It specifies CASSLGIDNEQFF.

The rearrangement joins TRBV6-1 to TRBJ1-1, with 7 bases that match TRBD1. The CDR3 has 13 residues. After removal of 5 bases from V and 3 bases from J, the junction contained 3 bases not matched to a gene. Germline V gene sequence: CDR1 MNHNS, CDR2 SASEGT. The DNA for the CDR3 is TGTGCCAGCAGTCCGGACAGGTACACTGAAGCTTTCTTT. Its protein product is CASSPDRYTEAFF.

This clonotype was detected ten times or more. The rearrangement joins TRBV14 to TRBJ2-1; 12 positions agree with TRBD2. Germline-derived CDR1 and CDR2 are SGHDN and FVKESK. This CDR3 is built from 15 residues. The ends lost 1 base at V and 5 bases at J; junction bases unmatched: 0. This chain's CDR3 is CASSQGTSGNNEQFF. The CDR3 nucleotides are TGTGCCAGCAGCCAAGGGACTAGCGGGAACAATGAGCAGTTCTTC.

This clonotype was detected only a few times. The chain links TRBV20-1 to TRBJ2-7; possible D gene TRBD2, 5 bases. The CDR3 has 13 amino acids. Germline V CDR1 and CDR2: DFQATT, SNEGSKA (reference sequence). The ends were cut back, 3 bases at V and 6 bases at J, with 15 bases in the middle. For the CDR3, the DNA is TGCAGTGCTAGTTACGTAGGCCGGGGCGAGCAGTACTTC. Its protein product is CSASYVGRGEQYF.

The sample holds many counts of this clonotype. V gene TRBV29-1 combines with J gene TRBJ1-5; 8 bases align to TRBD1. This CDR3 has 13 amino acids. Per the germline V gene, CDR1 is SQVTM and CDR2 is ANQGSEA. V was pared by 4 bases and J by 7 bases, with 6 bases of the junction left unmatched. CDR3 amino acids: CSVAGQGGQPQHF. CDR3 coding DNA: TGCAGCGTTGCAGGACAGGGAGGCCAGCCCCAGCATTTT.

The chain has TRBV4-1 and TRBJ2-2; D gene unclear. Trimming took off 0 bases at V and 6 bases at J, with 5 bases between the two ends. This CDR3 comprises 13 residues. Germline V gene lookup returns CDR1 MGHRA and CDR2 YSYEKL. The DNA of the CDR3 is TGCGCCAGCAGCCAAGATCAACCCGGGGAGCTGTTTTTT. Translated, it gives CASSQDQPGELFF.

The table lists this clonotype with many counts. The chain carries TRBV7-9 and TRBJ2-7, with TRBD1 as a possible D gene (5 bases). Germline V gene lookup returns CDR1 SEHNR and CDR2 FQNEAQ (reference sequence). The CDR3 extends over 15 amino acids. V gave up 6 bases and J gave up 6 bases, with 21 bases separating them. The CDR3 reads CASRSRYDSTSEQYF. Written as DNA, the CDR3 is TGTGCCAGCAGATCACGGTACGACAGTACAAGCGAGCAGTACTTC. The full variable domain, in which reference TRBV7-9 and TRBJ2-7 provide the parts outside the CDR3, is DTGVSQNPRHKITKRGQNVTFRCDPISEHNRLYWYRQTLGQGPEFLTYFQNEAQLEKSRLLSDRFSAERPKGSFSTLEIQRTEQGDSAMYLCASRSRYDSTSEQYFGPGTRLTVT.

The J gene is TRBJ2-3, the V gene TRBV7-8; D unclear. V was cut by 0 bases and J by 4 bases, with 14 bases left in between. Germline V lookup: CDR1 SGHVS, CDR2 FQNEAQ. The CDR3 is 16 residues long. The CDR3 bases are TGTGCCAGCAGCTTAGCGAATGACGCTCCCGCAGATACGCAGTATTTT. Translating gives CASSLANDAPADTQYF.

This chain connects TRBV4-1 to TRBJ2-5, with TRBD1 identical over 7 bases. The V gene end was trimmed by 1 base and the J gene end by 2 bases; junction bases not matched to a gene: 4. Germline assignment: CDR1 MGHRA and CDR2 YSYEKL. This CDR3 has 15 residues. CDR3 bases: TGCGCCAGCAGCCAAGGAGACAGGGATCAAGAGACCCAGTACTTC. Its protein is CASSQGDRDQETQYF.

The chain joins TRBV7-2 to TRBJ2-3; 7 positions agree with TRBD2. Germline V gives CDR1 SGHTA, CDR2 FQGNSA. This CDR3 is 15 amino acids long. The J segment lost 2 bases and the V segment lost 1 base, leaving 3 bases of the junction unmatched. The CDR3 sequence is CASSLVGGNTDTQYF. The CDR3 DNA reads TGTGCCAGCAGCTTAGTGGGGGGGAACACAGATACGCAGTATTTT.

V and J are TRBV5-1 and TRBJ2-1; D is perhaps TRBD1 (5 bases). Trimming left V 4 bases short and J 3 bases short, with 20 bases between. CDR3 length equals 17 residues. Germline CDR1 and CDR2: SGHRS and YFSETQ. CDR3: CASSLRTQSGYYNEQFF. For the CDR3, the DNA is TGCGCCAGCAGCCTAAGGACACAATCCGGATACTACAATGAGCAGTTCTTC.

This clonotype showed up many times. The chain employs TRBV12-3 or TRBV12-4 and TRBJ2-5, with 11 bases matching TRBD2. CDR3 length: 16 residues. J gave up 1 base and V 4 bases, and 5 bases lay outside the gene matches. As DNA, the CDR3 is TGTGCCAGCAGTTCGGGACTAGCGGACTTCCAAGAGACCCAGTACTTC. Translation: CASSSGLADFQETQYF.

The table lists this clonotype with a few counts. The chain uses TRBV10-2 and TRBJ2-7, with D tentatively TRBD1 (6 bases). Trimming pared 4 bases from V and 3 bases from J, leaving 25 bases between. Germline values: CDR1 WSHSY, CDR2 SAAADI. The CDR3 length is 18 residues. This chain's CDR3 is CASSGRGRDMGPYYEQYF. The CDR3 nucleotides read TGCGCCAGCAGTGGTCGTGGCAGGGACATGGGCCCCTACTACGAGCAGTACTTC.